The 16 T cell receptor beta chains below come from one sample, sequenced in a study of T-cell reconstitution after alpha-beta-depleted transplantation in children. Preparation of the TCRbeta library was carried out with unique molecular identifiers. TCRdb itself ran the PCR reads through MiXCR, one entry per CDR3 protein. The sample holds 100,000 or so distinct CDR3 sequences, over 9% seen once. This sample comprised PBMCs from the stem cell graft donor, obtained from the stem cell graft. Receptor source: a human donor who donated a stem cell graft to a child with inherited bone marrow failure.

This clonotype has at least ten counts. The J gene is TRBJ1-2, the V gene TRBV20-1; 7 nucleotides line up with TRBD1. The V segment lost 4 bases and the J segment 4 bases; nucleotides outside the gene matches: 18. This CDR3 contains 17 residues. The germline V gene encodes CDR1 DFQATT and CDR2 SNEGSKA (reference sequence). In nucleotides, the CDR3 is TGCAGTGCTATATACACGGGACAGAGCCAATACCTCTATGGCTACACCTTC. Encoded protein: CSAIYTGQSQYLYGYTF.

In its sample, this clonotype was seen many times. The chain combines TRBV5-1 with TRBJ2-5; D is possibly TRBD2 (7 bases). Germline lookup yields CDR1 SGHRS and CDR2 YFSETQ. V was clipped by 1 base and J by 3 bases, with 13 bases between them. The length of the CDR3 is 15 residues. The CDR3 reads CASSLRGAPEETQYF. In DNA, the CDR3 is TGCGCCAGCAGCTTGCGGGGGGCCCCCGAAGAGACCCAGTACTTC.

This clonotype showed up many times. The genes are TRBV3-1 and TRBJ2-5, with D tentatively TRBD1 or TRBD2 (6 bases each). Germline-derived CDR1 and CDR2 are LGHDT and YNNKEL (reference sequence). The CDR3 consists of 17 residues. V lost 1 base to trimming and J lost 1 base, with 16 bases between them. The CDR3 region is CASSQGFSGGGQETQYF. CDR3 in DNA: TGTGCCAGCAGCCAAGGATTCTCCGGGGGCGGCCAAGAGACCCAGTACTTC.

This clonotype occurred a few times. This chain joins TRBV2 and TRBJ1-4; no definite D call. The V gene's germline CDR1 is SNHLY and CDR2 FYNNEI. Trimming took 6 bases from V and 8 from J, leaving 7 bases between them. The CDR3 contains 11 residues. The CDR3 loop is CASRVGEKLFF. CDR3 DNA sequence: TGTGCCAGCAGGGTGGGAGAAAAACTGTTTTTT.

The chain couples TRBV9 to TRBJ2-5, with 10 bases matching TRBD1. Germline V gene sequence: CDR1 SGDLS, CDR2 YYNGEE. The V gene end was trimmed by 2 bases and the J gene end by 5 bases; junction bases not matched to a gene: 3. This CDR3 has 14 amino acids. CDR3 loop: CASSVDRGLETQYF. The CDR3 DNA is TGTGCCAGCAGCGTCGACAGGGGGCTGGAGACCCAGTACTTC.

This clonotype was detected ten times or more. The chain has TRBV9 and TRBJ2-1; D gene uncertain. The V end was cut by 4 bases, the J end by 5 bases, with 10 bases between. CDR1 is SGDLS, CDR2 YYNGEE, per germline. The CDR3 contains 13 residues. CDR3 DNA: TGTGCCAGCAGCTTTCACTTTAACAATGAGCAGTTCTTC. This codes for CASSFHFNNEQFF. Based on the CDR3 plus reference TRBV9 and TRBJ2-1, the full variable domain is DSGVTQTPKHLITATGQRVTLRCSPRSGDLSVYWYQQSLDQGLQFLIQYYNGEERAKGNILERFSAQQFPDLHSELNLSSLELGDSALYFCASSFHFNNEQFFGPGTRLTVL.

This clonotype has more than one count but fewer than ten. The chain employs TRBV7-9 and TRBJ2-7, with a possible D match to TRBD2 (6 bases). The CDR3 has 14 amino acids. The germline V gene encodes CDR1 SEHNR and CDR2 FQNEAQ (reference sequence). V dropped 5 bases and J dropped 3 bases, with 14 bases sitting between them. CDR3 region: CASSRPGRSYEQYF. Here the CDR3 DNA reads TGTGCCAGCAGCCGTCCAGGGAGGAGCTACGAGCAGTACTTC.

This clonotype was picked up many times. The chain combines TRBV7-2 with TRBJ1-2; D remains unclear. CDR3 length: 13 amino acids. V was clipped by 2 bases and J by 3 bases, with 7 bases between them. Germline loops: CDR1 SGHTA, CDR2 FQGNSA. This CDR3 is CASSLIVDYGYTF. CDR3 coding DNA: TGTGCCAGCAGCTTAATTGTAGACTATGGCTACACCTTC. Filled out from reference TRBV7-2 and TRBJ1-2, the complete variable domain reads GAGVSQSPSNKVTEKGKDVELRCDPISGHTALYWYRQSLGQGLEFLIYFQGNSAPDKSGLPSDRFSAERTGGSVSTLTIQRTQQEDSAVYLCASSLIVDYGYTFGSGTRLTVV.

This clonotype was detected many times. The chain is built from TRBV11-2 and TRBJ2-5; TRBD1 agrees at 10 bases. The germline V gene encodes CDR1 SGHAT and CDR2 FQNNGV. With V trimmed by 3 bases and J by 7 bases, 11 bases remained unmatched. This CDR3 comprises 16 residues. The CDR3 nucleotides are TGTGCCAGCAGCTTCCGTGACAGGGGGCTGGTCGGGACCCAGTACTTC. Translated, it gives CASSFRDRGLVGTQYF. The full variable domain, its missing parts supplied by reference TRBV11-2 and TRBJ2-5, is EAGVAQSPRYKIIEKRQSVAFWCNPISGHATLYWYQQILGQGPKLLIQFQNNGVVDDSQLPKDRFSAERLKGVDSTLKIQPAKLEDSAVYLCASSFRDRGLVGTQYFGPGTRLLVL.

This clonotype showed up many times. The chain employs TRBV5-1 and TRBJ1-1; no reliable D call. Between the trimmed V and J ends, which lost 1 base and 3 bases, there was a span of 7 bases. Per the germline V gene, CDR1 is SGHRS and CDR2 is YFSETQ. There are 13 residues in the CDR3. The CDR3 nucleotides are TGCGCCAGCAGCTTGAGCCTGGACACTGAAGCTTTCTTT. This codes for CASSLSLDTEAFF.

The sample holds many counts of this clonotype. Written as DNA, the CDR3 is TGTGCCAGCAGCTATCAGGGGGCTCTGAATTCACCCCTCCACTTT. Residues: CASSYQGALNSPLHF. The V gene is TRBV7-2, the J gene TRBJ1-6; 8 bases are shared with TRBD1. Germline V gives CDR1 SGHTA, CDR2 FQGNSA. V trimming: 4 bases; J trimming: 7 bases; junction bases outside the gene matches: 6. The CDR3 length is 15 residues.

This clonotype was counted at least ten times. V is TRBV20-1 and J is TRBJ1-5, with no clear D. The CDR3 covers 14 residues. Trimming removed 3 bases at V and 1 base at J, with 10 bases between. Germline CDR1 DFQATT, CDR2 SNEGSKA (reference sequence). The CDR3, as DNA: TGCAGTGCTAGCTCGGGCGGGAGCAATCAGCCCCAGCATTTT. It is translated as CSASSGGSNQPQHF.

Many counts were recorded for this clonotype. The CDR3 loop reads CASSFRDQPQHF. The CDR3 coding sequence is TGTGCCAGCAGTTTTAGGGATCAGCCCCAGCATTTT. The V gene is TRBV12-3 or TRBV12-4, the J gene TRBJ1-5; D is undetermined. Between the trimmed V and J ends, which lost 3 bases and 5 bases, there was a span of 5 bases. The CDR3 is 12 amino acids.

The table lists this clonotype with many counts. The rearrangement uses TRBV7-2 and TRBJ2-7; D might be TRBD1 or TRBD2, each matching 5 bases. This CDR3 spans 14 amino acids. V shed 2 bases and J shed 2 bases, with 10 bases lying between them. The germline CDR1 and CDR2 sequences are SGHTA and FQGNSA. The CDR3 DNA is TGTGCCAGCAGCTTATCCGGGACGACCTACGAGCAGTACTTC. This translates into CASSLSGTTYEQYF.

This clonotype was seen a handful of times. This chain uses TRBV19 with TRBJ2-3; TRBD2 matches at 7 bases. The CDR3 contains 14 residues. With 6 bases clipped from V and 2 bases from J, the junction kept 5 bases outside the gene matches. Germline lookup yields CDR1 LNHDA and CDR2 SQIVND (reference sequence). The CDR3 loop is CASSPGTNTDTQYF. The CDR3 DNA reads TGTGCCAGTAGCCCCGGGACTAACACAGATACGCAGTATTTT.

This clonotype came up many times. V is TRBV4-1 and J is TRBJ2-6, with TRBD2 matching over 7 bases. With 4 bases clipped from V and 4 bases from J, the junction kept 4 bases outside the gene matches. The CDR3 is made up of 15 amino acids. Germline V lookup: CDR1 MGHRA, CDR2 YSYEKL. The CDR3 DNA is TGCGCCAGCAGCCGCGGGAGTATAGGGGCCAACGTCCTGACTTTC. Encoded protein: CASSRGSIGANVLTF.